This T cell receptor beta chain derives from a study of T-cell reconstitution after alpha-beta-depleted transplantation in children listed by TCRdb under 2016. Background on the whole study: Using TCR repertoire profiling, the study followed T-cell immune reconstitution in a quantitative way in children after TCRalphabeta/CD19-depleted allogeneic hematopoietic cell transplantation.

Libraries were built with PCR. Sequenced using an Illumina HiSeq 2500. TCR library preparation used molecular barcoding, with unique molecular identifiers applied to normalize quantification of the TCRbeta repertoire. TCRdb cleaned the public reads at Q25 with fastp, built clones with MiXCR and kept in-frame beta chains. Rows merge per CDR3 protein into single entries with the most common DNA and genes. Across this sample there are hundreds of thousands of distinct CDR3 sequences, with roughly 15% seen only once. About 1.1% of the sample is held by the ten biggest clonotypes. This clonotype was counted at least ten times. This clone's antigen is unknown. No base quality information exists; no much larger clone differs at one position. The sample consisted of PBMCs from the stem cell graft donor, taken from the stem cell graft. The source of this sequence is a human donor who donated a stem cell graft to a child with acute myeloid leukemia.

CDR3 sequence: CASSSSGQGSYEQYV. The base sequence is TGTGCCAGCAGCTCTTCGGGACAGGGCTCCTACGAGCAGTACGTC. Recombination linked TRBV7-8 to TRBJ2-7; 9 bases in the junction line up with TRBD1. From the germline V gene, CDR1 is SGHVS and CDR2 is FQNEAQ. Ends trimmed: V by 4 bases, J by 0 bases; bases unmatched to a gene: 4. The CDR3 runs 15 amino acids, cysteine and valine included. Solely the CDR3 DNA is kept, with 45 bases framed from the first base.